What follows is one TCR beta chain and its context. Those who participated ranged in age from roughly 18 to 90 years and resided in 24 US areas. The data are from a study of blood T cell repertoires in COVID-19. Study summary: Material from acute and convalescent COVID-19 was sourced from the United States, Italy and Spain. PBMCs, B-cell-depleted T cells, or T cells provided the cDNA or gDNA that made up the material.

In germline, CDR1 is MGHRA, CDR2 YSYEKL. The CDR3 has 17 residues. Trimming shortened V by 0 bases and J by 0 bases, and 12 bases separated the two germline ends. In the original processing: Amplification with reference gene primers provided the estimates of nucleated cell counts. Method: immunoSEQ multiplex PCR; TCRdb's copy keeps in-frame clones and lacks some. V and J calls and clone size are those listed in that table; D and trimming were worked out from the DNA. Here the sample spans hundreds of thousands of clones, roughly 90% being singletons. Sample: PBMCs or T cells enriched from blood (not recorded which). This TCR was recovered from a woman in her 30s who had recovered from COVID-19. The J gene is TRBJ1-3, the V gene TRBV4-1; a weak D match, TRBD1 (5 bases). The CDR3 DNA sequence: TGCGCCAGCAGCCAAGAAGGACATCCTAGCTCTGGAAACACCATATATTTT. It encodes CASSQEGHPSSGNTIYF.